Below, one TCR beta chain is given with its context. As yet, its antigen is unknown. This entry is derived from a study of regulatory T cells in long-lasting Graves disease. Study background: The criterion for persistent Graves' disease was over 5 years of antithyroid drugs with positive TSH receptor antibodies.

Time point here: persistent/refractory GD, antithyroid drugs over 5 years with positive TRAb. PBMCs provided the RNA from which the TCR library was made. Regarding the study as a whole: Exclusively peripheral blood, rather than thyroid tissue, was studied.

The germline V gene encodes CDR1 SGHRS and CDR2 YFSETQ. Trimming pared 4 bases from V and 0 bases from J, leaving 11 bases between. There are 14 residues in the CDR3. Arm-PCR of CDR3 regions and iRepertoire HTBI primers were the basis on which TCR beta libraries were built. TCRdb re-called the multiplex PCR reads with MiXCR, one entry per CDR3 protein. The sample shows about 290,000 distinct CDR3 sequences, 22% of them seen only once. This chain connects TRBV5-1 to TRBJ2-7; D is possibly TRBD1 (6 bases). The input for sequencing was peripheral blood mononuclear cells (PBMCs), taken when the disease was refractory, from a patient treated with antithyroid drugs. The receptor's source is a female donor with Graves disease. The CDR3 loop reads CASSHADSSYEQYF. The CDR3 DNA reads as TGCGCCAGCAGCCACGCGGACAGCTCCTACGAGCAGTACTTC. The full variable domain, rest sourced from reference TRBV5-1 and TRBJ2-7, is KAGVTQTPRYLIKTRGQQVTLSCSPISGHRSVSWYQQTPGQGLQFLFEYFSETQRNKGNFPGRFSGRQFSNSRSEMNVSTLELGDSALYLCASSHADSSYEQYFGPGTRLTVT.